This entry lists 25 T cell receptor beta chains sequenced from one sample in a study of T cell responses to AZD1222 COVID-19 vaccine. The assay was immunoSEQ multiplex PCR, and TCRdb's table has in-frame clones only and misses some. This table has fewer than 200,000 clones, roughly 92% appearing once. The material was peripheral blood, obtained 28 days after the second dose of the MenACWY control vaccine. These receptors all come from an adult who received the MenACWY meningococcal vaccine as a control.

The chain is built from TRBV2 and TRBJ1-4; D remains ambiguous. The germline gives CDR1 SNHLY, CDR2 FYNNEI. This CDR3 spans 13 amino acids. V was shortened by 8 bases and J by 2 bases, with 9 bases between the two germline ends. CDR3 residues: CASRRQTNEKLFF. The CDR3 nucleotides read TGTGCCAGCCGTAGGCAGACTAATGAAAAACTGTTTTTT. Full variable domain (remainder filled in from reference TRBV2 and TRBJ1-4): EPEVTQTPSHQVTQMGQEVILRCVPISNHLYFYWYRQILGQKVEFLVSFYNNEISEKSEIFDDQFSVERPDGSNFTLKIRSTKLEDSAMYFCASRRQTNEKLFFGSGTQLSVL.

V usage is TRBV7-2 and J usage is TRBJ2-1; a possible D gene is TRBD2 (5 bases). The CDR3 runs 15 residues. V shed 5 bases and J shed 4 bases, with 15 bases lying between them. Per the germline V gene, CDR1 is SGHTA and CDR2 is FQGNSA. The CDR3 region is CASSRGESRYNEQFF. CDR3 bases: TGTGCCAGCAGCCGTGGGGAGTCGAGGTACAATGAGCAGTTCTTC.

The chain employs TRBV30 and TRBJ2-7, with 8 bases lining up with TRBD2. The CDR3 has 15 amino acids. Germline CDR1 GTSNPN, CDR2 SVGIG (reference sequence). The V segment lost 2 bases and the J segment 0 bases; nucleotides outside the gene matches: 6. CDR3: CAWSIVGGDSYEQYF. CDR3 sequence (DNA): TGTGCCTGGAGTATAGTCGGGGGGGACTCCTACGAGCAGTACTTC.

The CDR3 spells CASSLSGGRTGNTIYF. In DNA, the CDR3 is TGTGCCAGCAGCTTATCTGGGGGCCGGACGGGAAACACCATATATTTT. This chain connects TRBV13 to TRBJ1-3; a possible D gene is TRBD1 (6 bases). The germline CDR1 and CDR2 sequences are PRHDT and FYEKMQ (reference sequence). The ends were cut back, 2 bases at V and 4 bases at J, with 15 bases in the middle. The CDR3 runs to 16 residues.

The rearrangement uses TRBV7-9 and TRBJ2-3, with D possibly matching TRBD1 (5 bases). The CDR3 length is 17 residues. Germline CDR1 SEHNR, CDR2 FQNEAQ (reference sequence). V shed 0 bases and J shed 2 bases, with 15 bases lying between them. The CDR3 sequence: CASSLALRVESTDTQYF. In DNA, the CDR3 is TGTGCCAGCAGCTTAGCTCTCAGGGTTGAATCCACAGATACGCAGTATTTT.

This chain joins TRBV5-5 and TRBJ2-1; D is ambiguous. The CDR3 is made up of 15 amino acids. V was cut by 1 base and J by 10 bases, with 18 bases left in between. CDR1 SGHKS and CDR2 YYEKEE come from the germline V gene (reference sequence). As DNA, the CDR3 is TGTGCCAGCAGCTTGAGACCGGAGATGTTGGGGGAGCAGTTCTTC. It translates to CASSLRPEMLGEQFF.

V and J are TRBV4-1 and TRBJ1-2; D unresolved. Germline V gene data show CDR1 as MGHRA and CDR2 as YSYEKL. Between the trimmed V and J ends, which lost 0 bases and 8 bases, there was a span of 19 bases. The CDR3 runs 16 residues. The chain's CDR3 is CASSQERSASLGGYTF. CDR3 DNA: TGCGCCAGCAGCCAAGAAAGGTCCGCGTCGCTCGGCGGCTACACCTTC.

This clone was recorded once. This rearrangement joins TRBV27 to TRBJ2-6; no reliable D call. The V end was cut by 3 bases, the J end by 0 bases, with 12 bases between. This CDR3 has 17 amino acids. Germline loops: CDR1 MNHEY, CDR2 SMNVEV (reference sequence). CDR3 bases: TGTGCCAGCAGTTTCCCCTCCGGTACCTCTGGGGCCAACGTCCTGACTTTC. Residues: CASSFPSGTSGANVLTF.

CDR3 residues: CASSLVIGPLGNQPQHF. The CDR3 DNA reads as TGTGCCAGCAGCTTAGTCATTGGTCCCTTGGGCAATCAGCCCCAGCATTTT. The gene calls are TRBV7-9 and TRBJ1-5; D unclear. The CDR3 consists of 17 residues. Germline V CDR1 and CDR2: SEHNR, FQNEAQ (reference sequence). The germline V and J ends were trimmed by 1 base and 2 bases, with 15 bases remaining between them.

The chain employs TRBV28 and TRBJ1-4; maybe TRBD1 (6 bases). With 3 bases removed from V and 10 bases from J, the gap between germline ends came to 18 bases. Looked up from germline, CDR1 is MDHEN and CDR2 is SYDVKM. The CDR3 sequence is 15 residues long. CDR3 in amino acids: CASSFSWDGGGKLFF. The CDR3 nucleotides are TGTGCCAGCAGTTTTTCTTGGGACGGAGGGGGAAAACTGTTTTTT.

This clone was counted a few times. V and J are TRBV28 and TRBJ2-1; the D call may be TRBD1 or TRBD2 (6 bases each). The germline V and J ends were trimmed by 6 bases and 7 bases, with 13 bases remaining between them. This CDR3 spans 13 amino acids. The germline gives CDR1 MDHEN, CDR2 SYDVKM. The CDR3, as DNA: TGTGCCAGCAGCTCGGGGGCGAATAATGAGCAGTTCTTC. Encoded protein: CASSSGANNEQFF.

In DNA, the CDR3 is TGTGCCACCACAAGGACTAGCGGGAACAATGAGCAGTTCTTC. The encoded protein is CATTRTSGNNEQFF. The genes are TRBV15 and TRBJ2-1, with 12 bases fitting TRBD2. The V gene end was trimmed by 7 bases and the J gene end by 5 bases; junction bases not matched to a gene: 3. Germline CDR1 reads LNHNV; CDR2 reads YYDKDF (reference sequence). The CDR3 contains 14 residues. Using reference TRBV15 and TRBJ2-1 for the parts outside the CDR3, the full variable domain is DAMVIQNPRYQVTQFGKPVTLSCSQTLNHNVMYWYQQKSSQAPKLLFHYYDKDFNNEADTPDNFQSRRPNTSFCFLDIRSPGLGDTAMYLCATTRTSGNNEQFFGPGTRLTVL.

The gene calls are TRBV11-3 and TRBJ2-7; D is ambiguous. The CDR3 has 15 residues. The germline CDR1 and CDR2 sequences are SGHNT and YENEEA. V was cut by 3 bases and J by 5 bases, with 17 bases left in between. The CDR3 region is CASSLQHSSSHEQYF. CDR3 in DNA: TGTGCCAGCAGCTTGCAGCACTCCTCTTCTCACGAGCAGTACTTC.

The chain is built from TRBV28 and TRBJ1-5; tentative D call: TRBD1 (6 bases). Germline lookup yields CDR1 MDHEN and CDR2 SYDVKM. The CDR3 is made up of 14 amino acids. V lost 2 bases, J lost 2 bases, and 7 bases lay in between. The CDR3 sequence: CASSLPGGNQPQHF. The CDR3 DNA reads TGTGCCAGCAGTTTACCAGGGGGCAATCAGCCCCAGCATTTT.

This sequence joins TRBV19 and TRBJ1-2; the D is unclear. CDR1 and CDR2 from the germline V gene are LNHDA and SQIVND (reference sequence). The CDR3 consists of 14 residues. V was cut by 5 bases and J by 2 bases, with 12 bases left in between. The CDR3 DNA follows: TGTGCCAGTAGTCACAGTGGTCAAAACTATGGCTACACCTTC. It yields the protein CASSHSGQNYGYTF.

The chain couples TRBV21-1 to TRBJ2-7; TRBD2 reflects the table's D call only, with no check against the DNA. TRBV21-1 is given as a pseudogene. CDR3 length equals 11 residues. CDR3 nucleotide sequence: TGTGCCAGCAGCAAACTTGGAGGGCAGTACTTC. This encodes CASSKLGGQYF.

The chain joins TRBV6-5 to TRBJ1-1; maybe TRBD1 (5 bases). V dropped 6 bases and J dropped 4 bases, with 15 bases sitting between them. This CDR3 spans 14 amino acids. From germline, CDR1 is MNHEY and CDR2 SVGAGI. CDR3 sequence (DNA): TGTGCCAGCAGATTCGTGGGGGGGGTCACTGAAGCTTTCTTT. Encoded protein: CASRFVGGVTEAFF.

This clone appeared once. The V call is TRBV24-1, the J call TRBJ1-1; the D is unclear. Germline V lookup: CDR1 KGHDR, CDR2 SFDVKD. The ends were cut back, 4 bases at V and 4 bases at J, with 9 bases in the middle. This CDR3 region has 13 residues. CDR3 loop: CATSERVGTEAFF. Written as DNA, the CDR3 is TGTGCCACCAGTGAGAGGGTCGGCACTGAAGCTTTCTTT.

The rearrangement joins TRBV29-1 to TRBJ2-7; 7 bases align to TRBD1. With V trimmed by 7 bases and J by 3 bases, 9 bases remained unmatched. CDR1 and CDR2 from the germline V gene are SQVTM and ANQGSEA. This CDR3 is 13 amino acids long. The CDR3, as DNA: TGCAGCGCCCTCGGGACAGATGACTACGAGCAGTACTTC. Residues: CSALGTDDYEQYF.

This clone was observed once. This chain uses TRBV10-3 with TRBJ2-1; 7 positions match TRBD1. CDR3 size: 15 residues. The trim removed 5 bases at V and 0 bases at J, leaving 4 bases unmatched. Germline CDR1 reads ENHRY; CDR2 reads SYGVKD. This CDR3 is CAISSGQSSYNEQFF. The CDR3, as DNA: TGTGCCATCAGTTCGGGACAGAGCTCCTACAATGAGCAGTTCTTC.

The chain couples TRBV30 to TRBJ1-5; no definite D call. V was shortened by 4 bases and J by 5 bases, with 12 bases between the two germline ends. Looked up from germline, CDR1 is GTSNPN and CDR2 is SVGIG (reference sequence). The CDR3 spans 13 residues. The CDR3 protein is CAWTQRADQPQHF. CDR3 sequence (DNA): TGTGCCTGGACCCAAAGGGCCGATCAGCCCCAGCATTTT.

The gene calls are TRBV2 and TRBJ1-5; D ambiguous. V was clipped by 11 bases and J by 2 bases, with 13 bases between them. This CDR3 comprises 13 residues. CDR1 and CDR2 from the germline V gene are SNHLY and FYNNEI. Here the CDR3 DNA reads TGTGCCGCCCGGAAAGGTGGCAATCAGCCCCAGCATTTT. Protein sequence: CAARKGGNQPQHF.

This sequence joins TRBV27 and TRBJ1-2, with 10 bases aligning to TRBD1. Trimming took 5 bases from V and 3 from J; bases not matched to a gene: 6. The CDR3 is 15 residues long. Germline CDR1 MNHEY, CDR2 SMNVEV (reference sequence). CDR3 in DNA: TGTGCCAGCAGTCCCCGGACAGGGGGGCACTATGGCTACACCTTC. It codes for CASSPRTGGHYGYTF.

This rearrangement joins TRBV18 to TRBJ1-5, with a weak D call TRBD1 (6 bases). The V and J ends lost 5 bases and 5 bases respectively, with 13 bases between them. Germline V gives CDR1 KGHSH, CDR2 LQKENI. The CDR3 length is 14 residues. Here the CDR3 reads CASSIGGQDQPQHF. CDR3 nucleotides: TGTGCCAGCTCAATAGGGGGGCAGGATCAGCCCCAGCATTTT.

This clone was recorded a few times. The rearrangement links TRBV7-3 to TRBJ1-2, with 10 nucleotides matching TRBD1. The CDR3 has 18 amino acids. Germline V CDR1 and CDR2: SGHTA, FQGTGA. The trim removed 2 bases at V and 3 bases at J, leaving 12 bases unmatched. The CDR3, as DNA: TGTGCCAGCAGCTTACGCGCCGTGACAGGGGGCAGGGACTATGGCTACACCTTC. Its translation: CASSLRAVTGGRDYGYTF.